This T cell receptor (beta chain) was retrieved from a study of T cells in pancreatic ductal adenocarcinoma. Study-wide points: Tumor samples had fewer productive templates and 6.5 to 10-fold fewer unique clonotypes than blood. Blood clonality (roughly 0.073) did not differ significantly from tumor (roughly 0.11).

Profiled with immunoSEQ multiplex PCR; TCRdb holds only in-frame clones, not every one. In the table there are 15,000 to 20,000 clones, 88% of which are singletons. V was clipped by 6 bases and J by 6 bases; unmatched bases: 4. This CDR3 is built from 13 residues. Germline CDR1 reads MNHEY; CDR2 reads SMNVEV (reference sequence). Notes on this clone: Its antigen is unidentified.

The selected patients with pancreatic ductal adenocarcinoma had surgery but no neoadjuvant therapy. This sequence joins TRBV27 and TRBJ2-7, with TRBD1 matching 11 bases. Material: PBMCs. This receptor was obtained from a human donor with pancreatic ductal adenocarcinoma. CDR3 DNA: TGTGCCAGCAGGAGGACAGGGGGCTCCGAGCAGTACTTC. Its translation: CASRRTGGSEQYF.